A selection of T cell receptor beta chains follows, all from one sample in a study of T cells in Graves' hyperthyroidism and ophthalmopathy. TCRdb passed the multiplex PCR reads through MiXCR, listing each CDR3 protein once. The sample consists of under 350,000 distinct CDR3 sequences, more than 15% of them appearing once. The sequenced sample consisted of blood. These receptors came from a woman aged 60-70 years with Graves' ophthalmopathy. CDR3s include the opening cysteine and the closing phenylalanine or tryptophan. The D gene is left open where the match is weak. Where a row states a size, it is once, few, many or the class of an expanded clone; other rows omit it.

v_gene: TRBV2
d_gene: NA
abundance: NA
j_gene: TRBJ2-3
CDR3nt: TGTGCCAGCAGTTTGGTTCTAGCGACTAGCACAGATACGCAGTATTTT
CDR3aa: CASSLVLATSTDTQYF

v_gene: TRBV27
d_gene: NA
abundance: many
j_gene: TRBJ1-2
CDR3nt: TGTGCCAGCAGTTTAAAGGGAGGTCTCTATGGCTACACCTTC
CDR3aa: CASSLKGGLYGYTF

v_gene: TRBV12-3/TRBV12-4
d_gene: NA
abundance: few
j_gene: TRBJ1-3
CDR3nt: TGTGCCAGCAGTTTCGAGGAACAGGACGGAAACACCATATATTTT
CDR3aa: CASSFEEQDGNTIYF

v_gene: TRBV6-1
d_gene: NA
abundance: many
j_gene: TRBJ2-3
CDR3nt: TGTGCCAGCAGTCCAGACGGAACTAGGATGAGCACAGATACGCAGTATTTT
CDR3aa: CASSPDGTRMSTDTQYF

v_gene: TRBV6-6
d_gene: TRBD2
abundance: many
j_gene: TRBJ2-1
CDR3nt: TGTGCCAGCAGTTACGTAGCGGGGAACTACAATGAGCAGTTCTTC
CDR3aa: CASSYVAGNYNEQFF

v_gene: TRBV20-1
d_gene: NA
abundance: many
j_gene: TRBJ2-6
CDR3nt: TGCAGTGCATGGCGGGCGGAGCTGAGCTCTGGGGCCAACGTCCTGACTTTC
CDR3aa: CSAWRAELSSGANVLTF

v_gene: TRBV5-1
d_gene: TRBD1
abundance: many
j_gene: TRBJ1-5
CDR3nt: TGCGCCAGCAGCTGGGGGACAGGGAACAATCAGCCCCAGCATTTT
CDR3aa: CASSWGTGNNQPQHF

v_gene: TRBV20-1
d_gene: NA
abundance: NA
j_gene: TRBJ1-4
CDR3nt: TGCAGTGCATCGGCGGGGCTGTCAACTAATGAAAAACTGTTTTTT
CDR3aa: CSASAGLSTNEKLFF

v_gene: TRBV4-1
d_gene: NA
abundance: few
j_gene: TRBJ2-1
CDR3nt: TGCGCCAGCAGCCAAGCACAGGGAAGTTACAATGAGCAGTTCTTC
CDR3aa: CASSQAQGSYNEQFF

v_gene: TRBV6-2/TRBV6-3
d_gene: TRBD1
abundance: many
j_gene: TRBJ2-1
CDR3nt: TGTGCCAGCAGTTACTGGGACAGTCCCAATGAGCAGTTCTTC
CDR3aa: CASSYWDSPNEQFF

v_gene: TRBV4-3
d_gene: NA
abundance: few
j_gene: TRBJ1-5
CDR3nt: TGCGCCAGCAGCCAAGATACAGGGTCCAATCAGCCCCAGCATTTT
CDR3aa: CASSQDTGSNQPQHF

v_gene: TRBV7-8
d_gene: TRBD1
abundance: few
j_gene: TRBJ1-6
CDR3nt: TGTGCCAGCAGCTTAATGGCAGGGGGGAATAATTCACCCCTCCACTTT
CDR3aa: CASSLMAGGNNSPLHF

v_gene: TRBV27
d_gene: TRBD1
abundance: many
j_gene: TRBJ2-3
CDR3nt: TGTGCCAGCAGTTTCGGGACAGGGGATTGGGTGCAGTATTTT
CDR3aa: CASSFGTGDWVQYF

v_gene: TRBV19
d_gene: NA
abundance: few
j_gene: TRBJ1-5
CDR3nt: TGTGCCAGTAGTATGGCCGGGAAGGGTCAGCCCCAGCATTTT
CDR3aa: CASSMAGKGQPQHF

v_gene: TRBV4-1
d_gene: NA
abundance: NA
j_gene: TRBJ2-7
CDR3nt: TGCGCCAGCAGCCAAGTGTCGAAGACCTACGAGCAGTACTTC
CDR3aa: CASSQVSKTYEQYF

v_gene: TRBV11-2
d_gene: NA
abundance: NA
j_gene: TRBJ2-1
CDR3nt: TGTGCCAGCAGCTTAGGGAGGCAGGGGGGCTACAATGAGCAGTTCTTC
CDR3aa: CASSLGRQGGYNEQFF

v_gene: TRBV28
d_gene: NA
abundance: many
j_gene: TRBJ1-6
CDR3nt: TGTGCCAGCAGCCTAAGAGGCAGCAAATCACCCCTCCACTTT
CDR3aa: CASSLRGSKSPLHF

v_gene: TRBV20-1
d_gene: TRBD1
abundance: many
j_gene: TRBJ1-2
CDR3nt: TGCAGTGTCGCGACAGGGGGCGGTGGCTACACCTTC
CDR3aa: CSVATGGGGYTF

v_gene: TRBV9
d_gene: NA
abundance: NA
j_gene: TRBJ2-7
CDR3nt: TGTGCCAGCAGCGCCCGACCCGGCGGCGGGGACGAGCAGTACTTC
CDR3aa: CASSARPGGGDEQYF

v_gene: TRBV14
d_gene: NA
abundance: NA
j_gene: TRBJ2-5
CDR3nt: TGTGCCAGCAGCCAAGTAACAGAGACCCAGTACTTC
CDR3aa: CASSQVTETQYF

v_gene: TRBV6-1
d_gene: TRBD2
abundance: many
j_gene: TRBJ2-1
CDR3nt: TGTGCCAGCCGACAACTAGCGGGAGAGAATGAGCAGTTCTTC
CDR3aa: CASRQLAGENEQFF

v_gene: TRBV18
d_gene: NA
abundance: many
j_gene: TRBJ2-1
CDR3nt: TGTGCCAGCTCACCACGGAGCAGGGAGAATGAGCAGTTCTTC
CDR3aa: CASSPRSRENEQFF